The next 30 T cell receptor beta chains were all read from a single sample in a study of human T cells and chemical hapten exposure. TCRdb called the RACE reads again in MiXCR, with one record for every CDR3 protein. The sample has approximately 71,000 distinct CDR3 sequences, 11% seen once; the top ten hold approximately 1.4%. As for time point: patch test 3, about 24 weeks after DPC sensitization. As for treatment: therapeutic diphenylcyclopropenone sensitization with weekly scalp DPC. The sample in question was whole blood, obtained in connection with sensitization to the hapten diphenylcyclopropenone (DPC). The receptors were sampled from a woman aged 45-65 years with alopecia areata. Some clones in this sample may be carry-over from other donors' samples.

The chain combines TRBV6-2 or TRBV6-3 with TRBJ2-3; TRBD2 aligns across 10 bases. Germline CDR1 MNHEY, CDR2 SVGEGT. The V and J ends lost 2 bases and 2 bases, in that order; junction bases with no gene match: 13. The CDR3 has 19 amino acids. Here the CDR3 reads CASSYLSGRPIRTTDTQYF. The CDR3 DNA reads TGTGCCAGCAGTTACCTTAGCGGGAGGCCAATAAGGACCACAGATACGCAGTATTTT.

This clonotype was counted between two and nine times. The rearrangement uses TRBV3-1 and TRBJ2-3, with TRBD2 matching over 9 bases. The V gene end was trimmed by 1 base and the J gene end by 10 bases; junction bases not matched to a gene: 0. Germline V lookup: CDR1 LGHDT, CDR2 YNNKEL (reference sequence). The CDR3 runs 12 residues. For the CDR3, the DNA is TGTGCCAGCAGCCAAGGGACTAGCGCGCAGTATTTT. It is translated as CASSQGTSAQYF.

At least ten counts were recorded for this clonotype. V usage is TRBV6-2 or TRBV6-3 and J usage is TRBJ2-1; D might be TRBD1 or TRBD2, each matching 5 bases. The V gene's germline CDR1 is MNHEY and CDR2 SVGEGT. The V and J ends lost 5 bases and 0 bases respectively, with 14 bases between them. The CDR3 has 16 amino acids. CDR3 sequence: CASSTTGTVSYNEQFF. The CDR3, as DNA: TGTGCCAGCAGTACCACCGGGACCGTCTCCTACAATGAGCAGTTCTTC.

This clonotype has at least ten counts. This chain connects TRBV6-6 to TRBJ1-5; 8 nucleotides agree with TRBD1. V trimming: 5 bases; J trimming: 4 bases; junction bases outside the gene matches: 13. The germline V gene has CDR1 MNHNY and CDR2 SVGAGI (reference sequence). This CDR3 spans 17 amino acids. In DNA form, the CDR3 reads TGTGCCAGCAGTGACGGACAGGGAATCCTATTAAATCAGCCCCAGCATTTT. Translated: CASSDGQGILLNQPQHF.

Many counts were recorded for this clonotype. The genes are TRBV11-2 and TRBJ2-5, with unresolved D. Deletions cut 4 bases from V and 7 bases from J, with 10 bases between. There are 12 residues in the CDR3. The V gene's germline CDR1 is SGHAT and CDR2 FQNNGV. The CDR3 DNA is TGTGCCAGCAGCTCCCAAATCCGGACCCAGTACTTC. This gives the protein CASSSQIRTQYF.

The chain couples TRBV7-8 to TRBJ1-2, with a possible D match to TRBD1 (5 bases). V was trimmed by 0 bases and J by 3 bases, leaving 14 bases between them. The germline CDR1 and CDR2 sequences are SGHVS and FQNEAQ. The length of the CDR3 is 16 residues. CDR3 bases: TGTGCCAGCAGCTTAGCGCTGGGGCAGCGATACTATGGCTACACCTTC. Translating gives CASSLALGQRYYGYTF.

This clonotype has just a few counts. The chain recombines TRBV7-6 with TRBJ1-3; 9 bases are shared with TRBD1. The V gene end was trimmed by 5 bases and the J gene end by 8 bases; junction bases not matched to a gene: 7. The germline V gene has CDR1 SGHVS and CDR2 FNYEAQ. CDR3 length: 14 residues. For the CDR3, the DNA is TGTGCCAGCAGCCGGACAGGGGATATTGACACCATATATTTT. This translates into CASSRTGDIDTIYF.

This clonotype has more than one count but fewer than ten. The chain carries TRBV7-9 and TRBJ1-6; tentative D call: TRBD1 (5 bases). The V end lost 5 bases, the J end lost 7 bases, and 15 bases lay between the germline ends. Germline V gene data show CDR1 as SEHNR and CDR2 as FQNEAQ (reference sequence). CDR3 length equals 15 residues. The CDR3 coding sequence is TGTGCCAGCAGCGCGGGACTGAGCGGGAATTCACCCCTCCACTTT. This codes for CASSAGLSGNSPLHF.

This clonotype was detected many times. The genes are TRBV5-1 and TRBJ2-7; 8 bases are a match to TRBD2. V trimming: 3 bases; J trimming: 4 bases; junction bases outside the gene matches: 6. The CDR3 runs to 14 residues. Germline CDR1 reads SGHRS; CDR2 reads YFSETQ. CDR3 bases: TGCGCCAGCAGCTCCAGCGGGAGTTTATACGAGCAGTACTTC. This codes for CASSSSGSLYEQYF.

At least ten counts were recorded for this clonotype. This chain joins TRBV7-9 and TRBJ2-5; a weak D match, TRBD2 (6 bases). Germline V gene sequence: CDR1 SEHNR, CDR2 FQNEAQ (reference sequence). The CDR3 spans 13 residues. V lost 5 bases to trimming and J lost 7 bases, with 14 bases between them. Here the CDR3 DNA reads TGTGCCAGCAGCGCCGGGACTTCAGGGACCCAGTACTTC. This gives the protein CASSAGTSGTQYF.

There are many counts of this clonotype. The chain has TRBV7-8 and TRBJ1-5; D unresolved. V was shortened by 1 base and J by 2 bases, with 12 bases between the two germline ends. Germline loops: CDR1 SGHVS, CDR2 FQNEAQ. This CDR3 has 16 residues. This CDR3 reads CASSLVEGSGNQPQHF. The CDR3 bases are TGTGCCAGCAGCTTAGTGGAAGGGTCAGGCAATCAGCCCCAGCATTTT. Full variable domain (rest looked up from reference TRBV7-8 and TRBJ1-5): GAGVSQSPRYKVAKRGQDVALRCDPISGHVSLFWYQQALGQGPEFLTYFQNEAQLDKSGLPSDRFFAERPEGSVSTLKIQRTQQEDSAVYLCASSLVEGSGNQPQHFGDGTRLSIL.

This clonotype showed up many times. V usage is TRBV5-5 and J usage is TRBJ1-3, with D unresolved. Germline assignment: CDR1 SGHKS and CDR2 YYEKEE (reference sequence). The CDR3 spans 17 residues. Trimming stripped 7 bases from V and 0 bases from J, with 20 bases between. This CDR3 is CASAIVARTDSGNTIYF. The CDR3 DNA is TGTGCCAGCGCGATAGTGGCGAGGACGGACTCTGGAAACACCATATATTTT.

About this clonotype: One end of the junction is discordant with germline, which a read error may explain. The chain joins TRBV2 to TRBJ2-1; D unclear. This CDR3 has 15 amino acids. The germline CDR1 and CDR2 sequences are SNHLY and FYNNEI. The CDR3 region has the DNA TGTGCCAGCACTGAAGCCAAGAGCTCCTACAATGAGCAGTTCTTC. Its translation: CASTEAKSSYNEQFF.

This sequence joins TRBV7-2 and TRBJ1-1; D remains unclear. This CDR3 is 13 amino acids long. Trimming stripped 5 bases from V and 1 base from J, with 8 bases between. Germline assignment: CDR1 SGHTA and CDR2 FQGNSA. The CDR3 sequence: CASSVWQNTEAFF. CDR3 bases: TGTGCCAGCAGCGTGTGGCAGAACACTGAAGCTTTCTTT.

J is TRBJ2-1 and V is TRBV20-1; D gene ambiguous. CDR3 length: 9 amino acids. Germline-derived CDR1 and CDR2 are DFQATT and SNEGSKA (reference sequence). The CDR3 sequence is CKVDNEQFF. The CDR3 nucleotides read TGCAAGGTAGACAATGAGCAGTTCTTC.

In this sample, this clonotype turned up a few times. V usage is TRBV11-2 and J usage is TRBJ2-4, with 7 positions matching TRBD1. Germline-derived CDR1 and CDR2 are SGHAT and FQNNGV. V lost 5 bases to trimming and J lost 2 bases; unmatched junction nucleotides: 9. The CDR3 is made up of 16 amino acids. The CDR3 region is CASSPTTGMTKNIQYF. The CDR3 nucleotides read TGTGCCAGCAGCCCCACGACAGGGATGACCAAAAACATTCAGTACTTC.

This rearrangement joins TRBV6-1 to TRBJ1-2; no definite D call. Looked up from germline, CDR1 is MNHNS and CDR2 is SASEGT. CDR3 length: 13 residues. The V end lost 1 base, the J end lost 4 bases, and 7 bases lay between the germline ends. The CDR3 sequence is CASSEVGTYGYTF. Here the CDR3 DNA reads TGTGCCAGCAGTGAAGTGGGAACCTATGGCTACACCTTC.

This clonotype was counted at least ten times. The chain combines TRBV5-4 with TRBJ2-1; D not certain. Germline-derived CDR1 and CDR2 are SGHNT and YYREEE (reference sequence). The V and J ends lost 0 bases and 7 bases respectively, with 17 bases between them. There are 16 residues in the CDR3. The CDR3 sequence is CASSLAASARRNEQFF. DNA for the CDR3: TGTGCCAGCAGCTTGGCCGCAAGTGCAAGACGAAATGAGCAGTTCTTC.

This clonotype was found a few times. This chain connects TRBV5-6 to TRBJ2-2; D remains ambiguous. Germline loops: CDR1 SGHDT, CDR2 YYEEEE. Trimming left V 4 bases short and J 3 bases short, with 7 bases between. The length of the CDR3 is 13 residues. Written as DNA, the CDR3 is TGTGCCAGCAGCCTGGGGTACACCGGGGAGCTGTTTTTT. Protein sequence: CASSLGYTGELFF.

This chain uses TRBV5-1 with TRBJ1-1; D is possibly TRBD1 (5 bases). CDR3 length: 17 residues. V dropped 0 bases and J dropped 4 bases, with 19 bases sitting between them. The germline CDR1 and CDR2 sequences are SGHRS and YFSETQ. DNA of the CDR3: TGCGCCAGCAGCTTGGAGTCAGGGACGTTGGATAGCACTGAAGCTTTCTTT. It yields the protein CASSLESGTLDSTEAFF.

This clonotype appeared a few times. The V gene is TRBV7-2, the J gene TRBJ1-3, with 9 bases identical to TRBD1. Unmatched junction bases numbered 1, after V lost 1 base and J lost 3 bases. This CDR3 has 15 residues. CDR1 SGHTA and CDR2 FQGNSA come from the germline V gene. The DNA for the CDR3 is TGTGCCAGCAGCTTAGACAGGGGGCATGGAAACACCATATATTTT. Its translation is CASSLDRGHGNTIYF.

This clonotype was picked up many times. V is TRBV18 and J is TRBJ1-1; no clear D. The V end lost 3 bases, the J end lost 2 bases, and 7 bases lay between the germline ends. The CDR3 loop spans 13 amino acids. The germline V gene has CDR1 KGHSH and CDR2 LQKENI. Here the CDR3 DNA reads TGTGCCAGCTCACCCGGCAAAAACACTGAAGCTTTCTTT. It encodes CASSPGKNTEAFF.

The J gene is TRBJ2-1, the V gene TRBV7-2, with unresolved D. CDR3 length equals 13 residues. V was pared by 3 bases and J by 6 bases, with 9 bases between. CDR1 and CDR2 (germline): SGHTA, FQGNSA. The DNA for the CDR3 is TGTGCCAGCAGCTTCCAAGGCGGCAATGAGCAGTTCTTC. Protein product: CASSFQGGNEQFF.

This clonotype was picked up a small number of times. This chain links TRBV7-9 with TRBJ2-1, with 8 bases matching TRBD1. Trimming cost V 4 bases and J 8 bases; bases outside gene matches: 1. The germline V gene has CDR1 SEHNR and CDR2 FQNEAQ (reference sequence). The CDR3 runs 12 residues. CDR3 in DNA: TGTGCCAGCAGCTCGACAGGGGATGAGCAGTTCTTC. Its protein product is CASSSTGDEQFF.

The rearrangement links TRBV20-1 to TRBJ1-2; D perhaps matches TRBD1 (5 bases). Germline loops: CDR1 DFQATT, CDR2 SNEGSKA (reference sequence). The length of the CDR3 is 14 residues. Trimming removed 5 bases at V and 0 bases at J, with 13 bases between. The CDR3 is CSAPSGASNYGYTF. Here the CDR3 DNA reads TGCAGTGCTCCCTCCGGGGCCTCTAACTATGGCTACACCTTC.

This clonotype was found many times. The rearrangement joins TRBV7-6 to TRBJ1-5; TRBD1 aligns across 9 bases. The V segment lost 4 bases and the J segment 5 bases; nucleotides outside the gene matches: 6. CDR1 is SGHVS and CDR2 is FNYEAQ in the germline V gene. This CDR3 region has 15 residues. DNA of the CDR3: TGTGCCAGCAGCTCGGGGACAGGGCCCTATCAGCCCCAGCATTTT. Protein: CASSSGTGPYQPQHF.

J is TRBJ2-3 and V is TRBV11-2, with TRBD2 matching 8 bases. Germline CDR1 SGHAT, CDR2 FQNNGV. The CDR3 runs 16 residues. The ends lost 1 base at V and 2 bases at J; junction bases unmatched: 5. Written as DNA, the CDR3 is TGTGCCAGCAGCTTAGTGGGCGGGGGGCTCACAGATACGCAGTATTTT. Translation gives CASSLVGGGLTDTQYF.

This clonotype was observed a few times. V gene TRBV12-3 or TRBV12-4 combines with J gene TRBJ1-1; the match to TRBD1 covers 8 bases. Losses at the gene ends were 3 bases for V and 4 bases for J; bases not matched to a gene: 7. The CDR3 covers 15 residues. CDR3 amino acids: CASSLGPGTGTEAFF. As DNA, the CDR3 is TGTGCCAGCAGTTTGGGACCTGGGACAGGCACTGAAGCTTTCTTT.

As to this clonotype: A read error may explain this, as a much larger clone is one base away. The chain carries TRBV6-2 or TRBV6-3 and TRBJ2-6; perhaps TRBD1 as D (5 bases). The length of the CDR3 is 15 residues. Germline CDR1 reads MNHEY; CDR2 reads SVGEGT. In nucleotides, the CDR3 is TGTGCCAGCCAGGAAAGGTTCTCTGGGGCCAGCGTCCTGACTTTC. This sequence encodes CASQERFSGASVLTF.

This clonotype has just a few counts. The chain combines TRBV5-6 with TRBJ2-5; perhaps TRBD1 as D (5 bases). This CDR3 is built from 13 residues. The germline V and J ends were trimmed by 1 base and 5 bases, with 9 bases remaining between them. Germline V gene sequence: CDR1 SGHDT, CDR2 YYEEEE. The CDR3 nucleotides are TGTGCCAGCAGCTTGATAGGGGCGGAGACCCAGTACTTC. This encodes CASSLIGAETQYF.